The rows below give T cell receptor beta chains drawn from one sample of a study of OX40 agonist ivuxolimab in advanced cancers. Only in-frame clones appear in the TCRdb table, and some are missing; sequencing was by immunoSEQ multiplex PCR. The repertoire holds about 69,000 clones, with over 60% as singletons. The sequencing used CD4+ or CD8+ T cells sorted from blood, collected in a trial of the OX40 agonist ivuxolimab. Source of these receptors: an adult with an advanced solid tumor such as melanoma, head and neck, liver or kidney cancer. Both conserved end residues are part of each CDR3. The D gene is left open where the match is weak. Part of the rows lack a size; the others show once, few, many or a class for expanded clones.

CDR3,DNA,size,J,D,V
CASSRDGSTDTQYF,TGTGCCAGCAGCCGGGACGGCAGCACAGATACGCAGTATTTT,.,TRBJ2-3,.,TRBV11-2
CASSQTGNTIYF,TGCGCCAGCAGCCAGACAGGAAACACCATATATTTT,once,TRBJ1-3,.,TRBV4-1
CASSRSKQGWNNSPLHF,TGTGCCAGCAGCAGAAGTAAACAGGGATGGAATAATTCACCCCTCCACTTT,.,TRBJ1-6,.,TRBV2
CASSPDRARGNEKLFF,TGTGCCAGCAGCCCCGACAGGGCAAGGGGTAATGAAAAACTGTTTTTT,.,TRBJ1-4,TRBD1,TRBV27
CASSLVGGGYGYTF,TGTGCCAGCAGTTTGGTCGGGGGGGGCTATGGCTACACCTTC,.,TRBJ1-2,.,TRBV28
CASSPGQGANTEAFF,TGTGCCAGCTCACCAGGACAGGGGGCGAACACTGAAGCTTTCTTT,few,TRBJ1-1,TRBD1,TRBV18
CASSSPSGGNTGELFF,TGTGCCAGCAGCTCGCCTAGCGGGGGTAACACCGGGGAGCTGTTTTTT,.,TRBJ2-2,TRBD2,TRBV5-4
CASRHPGGGSGELFF,TGTGCCAGCAGGCACCCGGGAGGTGGTTCCGGGGAGCTGTTTTTT,.,TRBJ2-2,TRBD2,TRBV28
CASSANLGDTQYF,TGTGCCAGCAGCGCAAATTTGGGGGATACGCAGTATTTT,.,TRBJ2-3,.,TRBV14
CASSSPGGTAGANVLTF,TGTGCCAGCAGTTCCCCAGGGGGCACAGCTGGGGCCAACGTCCTGACTTTC,.,TRBJ2-6,TRBD1,TRBV28
CASRLANTGELFF,TGTGCCAGCAGACTAGCGAACACCGGGGAGCTGTTTTTT,.,TRBJ2-2,.,TRBV7-8
CASSIGGTASEAFF,TGTGCCAGTAGTATAGGGGGGACAGCTTCCGAAGCTTTCTTT,.,TRBJ1-1,TRBD1,TRBV19
CASSQKALAGGGSTDTQYF,TGTGCCAGCAGCCAAAAGGCCCTAGCGGGAGGGGGTAGCACAGATACGCAGTATTTT,.,TRBJ2-3,TRBD2,TRBV6-4
CASSEPGGYTF,TGTGCCAGCAGTGAGCCAGGGGGCTACACCTTC,.,TRBJ1-2,.,TRBV2
CASSNRDRGSYEQYF,TGTGCCAGCAGCAACCGGGACAGGGGCTCCTACGAGCAGTACTTC,.,TRBJ2-7,TRBD1,TRBV5-4
CASSLALGAGANVLTF,TGCGCCAGCAGCCTCGCGTTGGGTGCTGGGGCCAACGTCCTGACTTTC,.,TRBJ2-6,.,TRBV4-1
CASSLATIYGYTF,TGTGCCAGCAGCTTAGCAACAATTTATGGCTACACCTTC,few,TRBJ1-2,.,TRBV7-9
CASSLVGTYEQYF,TGTGCCAGCAGCTTGGTCGGCACCTACGAGCAGTACTTC,few,TRBJ2-7,.,TRBV5-6
CASSDQTWNEQFF,TGCGCCAGCAGTGACCAAACCTGGAATGAGCAGTTCTTC,.,TRBJ2-1,.,TRBV10-1
CASSMGLRDTQYF,TGCGCCAGCAGCATGGGACTTAGGGATACGCAGTATTTT,.,TRBJ2-3,.,TRBV5-1
CASSLEPDSSYGYTF,TGCGCCAGCAGCTTGGAACCGGACAGCTCTTATGGCTACACCTTC,.,TRBJ1-2,.,TRBV5-1
CASSIRDRVGEQYF,TGTGCCAGCAGTATAAGGGACAGGGTGGGCGAGCAGTACTTC,.,TRBJ2-7,TRBD1,TRBV2
CASSSSTGRSSYNEQFF,TGTGCCAGTAGTAGCTCCACAGGTCGCTCTTCCTACAATGAGCAGTTCTTC,.,TRBJ2-1,.,TRBV19
CASRRTSGRATGELFF,TGTGCCAGCAGACGAACTAGCGGGAGGGCCACCGGGGAGCTGTTTTTT,.,TRBJ2-2,TRBD2,TRBV2
CASSSATTSTDTQYF,TGCGCCAGCAGCTCAGCGACGACTAGCACAGATACGCAGTATTTT,.,TRBJ2-3,.,TRBV5-1
CASSSQGGSSHEQFF,TGTGCCAGCAGCTCCCAAGGGGGCTCTAGCCATGAGCAGTTCTTC,.,TRBJ2-1,TRBD1,TRBV5-5
CASTEPRGGQQYF,TGTGCCAGCACCGAACCTCGCGGAGGGCAGCAGTACTTC,.,TRBJ2-7,.,TRBV25-1
CASSIGSGWGANVLTF,TGTGCCAGTAGTATAGGCTCCGGGTGGGGGGCCAACGTCCTGACTTTC,.,TRBJ2-6,.,TRBV19
CASRYEQYF,TGTGCCAGCAGATACGAGCAGTACTTC,.,TRBJ2-7,.,TRBV21-1
CASSPRQGAQAEAFF,TGTGCCAGCAGCCCCCGACAGGGGGCCCAAGCTGAAGCTTTCTTT,.,TRBJ1-1,TRBD1,TRBV7-6
CASSTGGTQETQYF,TGCGCCAGCAGCACCGGCGGGACCCAAGAGACCCAGTACTTC,.,TRBJ2-5,.,TRBV5-1
CASAGGQNEKLFF,TGTGCCAGCGCAGGGGGCCAAAATGAAAAACTGTTTTTT,.,TRBJ1-4,TRBD1,TRBV18
CASSPQGGNAGELFF,TGTGCCAGCAGCCCCCAGGGGGGAAACGCCGGGGAGCTGTTTTTT,.,TRBJ2-2,.,TRBV9
CASSERYRSGSYEQYF,TGCGCCAGCAGTGAGCGGTACAGGTCCGGGTCCTACGAGCAGTACTTC,.,TRBJ2-7,.,TRBV10-2
CASSTLTSGKETQYF,TGTGCCAGTAGTACCCTGACTAGCGGGAAAGAGACCCAGTACTTC,.,TRBJ2-5,TRBD2,TRBV19
CASSRGLADTGELFF,TGTGCCAGCAGTCGGGGACTAGCGGACACCGGGGAGCTGTTTTTT,.,TRBJ2-2,TRBD2,TRBV5-6
CASSIQGARGTGELFF,TGTGCCAGTAGTATACAGGGGGCGCGGGGCACCGGGGAGCTGTTTTTT,.,TRBJ2-2,TRBD1,TRBV19
CASSPGQGRYEQYF,TGTGCCAGCAGCCCGGGACAGGGCCGCTACGAGCAGTACTTC,once,TRBJ2-7,TRBD1,TRBV5-4
CASSLVPLNTGELFF,TGTGCCAGCAGCTTAGTTCCCCTGAACACCGGGGAGCTGTTTTTT,.,TRBJ2-2,.,TRBV7-3
CASSATSGGSTDTQYF,TGTGCCAGCAGCGCGACTAGCGGGGGGAGCACAGATACGCAGTATTTT,.,TRBJ2-3,TRBD2,TRBV9
CASGQGLRETQYF,TGTGCTAGTGGACAGGGGCTGCGAGAGACCCAGTACTTC,.,TRBJ2-5,TRBD1,TRBV28
CASTEGQTSGNTIYF,TGCGCCAGCACTGAGGGACAGACCTCTGGAAACACCATATATTTT,few,TRBJ1-3,TRBD1,TRBV10-2
CSVDTVRNYNEQFF,TGCAGCGTTGACACCGTAAGAAACTACAATGAGCAGTTCTTC,.,TRBJ2-1,.,TRBV29-1
CASSLRENTEAFF,TGTGCCAGCAGTTTGAGGGAGAACACTGAAGCTTTCTTT,.,TRBJ1-1,.,TRBV27
CAWSSGPPEPQHF,TGTGCCTGGAGCTCGGGCCCCCCCGAGCCCCAGCATTTT,.,TRBJ1-5,.,TRBV30
CASSLGDRAYGYTF,TGCGCCAGCAGCTTGGGGGACAGGGCGTATGGCTACACCTTC,few,TRBJ1-2,TRBD1,TRBV5-1
CASSQDPTTGIAKNIQYF,TGTGCCAGCAGCCAAGATCCCACGACAGGAATAGCCAAAAACATTCAGTACTTC,.,TRBJ2-4,.,TRBV4-2
CASRFLGGRADTQYF,TGTGCCAGCAGGTTTCTAGGAGGTCGGGCAGATACGCAGTATTTT,.,TRBJ2-3,.,TRBV2
CASSPTGQGAPPRDEQFF,TGTGCCAGCTCACCTACGGGACAGGGGGCGCCCCCAAGGGATGAGCAGTTCTTC,.,TRBJ2-1,TRBD1,TRBV18
CASSQDPGLAGGSGANVLTF,TGTGCCAGCAGCCAAGATCCGGGACTAGCGGGAGGCTCTGGGGCCAACGTCCTGACTTTC,.,TRBJ2-6,TRBD2,TRBV4-2
CASKVAEQVDTQYF,TGTGCCAGTAAAGTAGCGGAGCAAGTCGATACGCAGTATTTT,.,TRBJ2-3,.,TRBV19
CASSPKWDSLGGYGYTF,TGTGCCAGCAGTCCCAAATGGGACAGCCTAGGAGGGTATGGCTACACCTTC,.,TRBJ1-2,TRBD1,TRBV27
CASSQPGLAGNTDTQYF,TGCGCCAGCAGCCAACCGGGACTAGCGGGGAACACAGATACGCAGTATTTT,.,TRBJ2-3,TRBD2,TRBV4-1
CASSLWGRGGETQYF,TGTGCCAGCAGCTTATGGGGCAGGGGGGGAGAGACCCAGTACTTC,.,TRBJ2-5,.,TRBV7-9
CAWSDRNTIYF,TGTGCCTGGAGTGATCGAAACACCATATATTTT,many,TRBJ1-3,.,TRBV30